This is a list of T cell receptor beta chains from one sample in a study of T cell responses to AZD1222 COVID-19 vaccine. Sequenced by immunoSEQ multiplex PCR; TCRdb stores in-frame clones only, minus some. The data show 140,000 to 150,000 clones, 85% to 95% seen once. Specimen: peripheral blood, collected on day 0 of AZD1222 vaccination. Every receptor here comes from an adult in good health. Both conserved end residues are part of each CDR3. Fields, in order: D gene, J gene, CDR3 length, V gene, clone size, CDR3 DNA, CDR3 protein. D genes are given only for firm matches. Clone size is given for some rows only: seen once, a few or many times, or a class if the clone is expanded.

. | TRBJ2-5 | 13 | TRBV7-2 | . | TGTGCCAGCAGCTCAGATAGTATGGAGACCCAGTACTTC | CASSSDSMETQYF
. | TRBJ1-1 | 14 | TRBV27 | . | TGTGCCAGCAGTTTAAACGGGATGAACACTGAAGCTTTCTTT | CASSLNGMNTEAFF
. | TRBJ2-3 | 12 | TRBV12-3/TRBV12-4 | . | TGTGCCAGCAGTCCCTACTTGGGTACGCAGTATTTT | CASSPYLGTQYF
. | TRBJ2-1 | 12 | TRBV5-1 | . | TGCGCCAGCAGCTTGGCTGGGAATGAGCAGTTCTTC | CASSLAGNEQFF
TRBD1 | TRBJ2-7 | 16 | TRBV7-9 | few | TGTGCCAGCAGCCCGGCGCGAGGACAGGGGTACTACGAGCAGTACTTC | CASSPARGQGYYEQYF
TRBD1 | TRBJ2-4 | 17 | TRBV19 | once | TGTGCCAGTAGACCTCGGGGCCAGGGGGTAGCCAAAAACATTCAGTACTTC | CASRPRGQGVAKNIQYF
. | TRBJ2-7 | 14 | TRBV7-9 | once | TGTGCCAGCAGCCCTAGATCCAGGGAATACGAGCAGTACTTC | CASSPRSREYEQYF
. | TRBJ2-3 | 14 | TRBV3-1/TRBV3-2 | . | TGTGCCAGCAGCCAAGATTCCTCCGGAGATACGCAGTATTTT | CASSQDSSGDTQYF
. | TRBJ2-3 | 13 | TRBV19 | . | TGTGCCAGTAAGGTGGGCGGCACAGATACGCAGTATTTT | CASKVGGTDTQYF
. | TRBJ1-2 | 14 | TRBV6-5 | once | TGTGCCAGCAGTCCGCCCGGGACTCGCTATGGCTACACCTTC | CASSPPGTRYGYTF
. | TRBJ2-1 | 13 | TRBV5-1 | . | TGCGCCAGCAGCTCGATCCCTGGGGATGAGCAGTTCTTC | CASSSIPGDEQFF
. | TRBJ1-1 | 13 | TRBV12-5 | . | TGTGCTAGTGGCCGCCGGGAGAACACTGAAGCTTTCTTT | CASGRRENTEAFF
TRBD1 | TRBJ2-1 | 14 | TRBV5-1 | . | TGCGCCAGCAGCTTGGGACAGGGTTACAATGAGCAGTTCTTC | CASSLGQGYNEQFF
. | TRBJ1-2 | 13 | TRBV6-5 | . | TGTGCCAGCAGTTACACAGCTAACTATGGCTACACCTTC | CASSYTANYGYTF
TRBD2 | TRBJ2-1 | 16 | TRBV5-4 | . | TGTGCCAGCAGCGCCTTATTAGCGGGAGGGGACAATGAGCAGTTCTTC | CASSALLAGGDNEQFF